Listed here are 20 T cell receptor beta chains from one sample, sequenced in a study of graft-versus-host responses after intestinal transplantation. Their target antigens are unknown. The data were produced by immunoSEQ multiplex PCR, yet TCRdb's version contains in-frame clones alone and is incomplete. Here the sample spans some 150,000 clones, 80% to 95% being singletons. Specimen: unstimulated CD4+ T cells sorted from spleen or lymph node cells, collected before intestinal transplant. Every receptor here comes from a human donor who received an intestinal transplant.

The V call is TRBV28, the J call TRBJ2-3, with D perhaps matching TRBD2 (5 bases). The V and J ends lost 6 bases and 8 bases respectively, with 12 bases between them. Germline-derived CDR1 and CDR2 are MDHEN and SYDVKM. CDR3 size: 12 residues. The CDR3 nucleotides are TGTGCCAGCAGCATCCTAGGAGGTACGCAGTATTTT. It encodes CASSILGGTQYF.

The genes are TRBV7-8 and TRBJ2-7; 9 bases are a match to TRBD1. The V and J ends lost 5 bases and 6 bases, in that order; junction bases with no gene match: 11. Germline lookup yields CDR1 SGHVS and CDR2 FQNEAQ. This CDR3 is built from 15 residues. The CDR3 is CASSPGQGPFIEQYF. The CDR3 DNA reads as TGTGCCAGCAGCCCGGGACAGGGTCCCTTCATCGAGCAGTACTTC.

This chain links TRBV19 with TRBJ1-1; tentatively, D is TRBD1 (5 bases). Germline lookup yields CDR1 LNHDA and CDR2 SQIVND (reference sequence). The CDR3 runs to 15 residues. Deletions cut 1 base from V and 1 base from J, with 10 bases between. CDR3 sequence reads: CASSIGLGENTEAFF. In nucleotides, the CDR3 is TGTGCCAGTAGTATAGGTTTGGGGGAGAACACTGAAGCTTTCTTT.

The V gene is TRBV10-3, the J gene TRBJ1-1; 7 bases agree with TRBD1. Germline lookup yields CDR1 ENHRY and CDR2 SYGVKD. V trimming: 8 bases; J trimming: 0 bases; junction bases outside the gene matches: 9. The CDR3 length is 15 residues. This chain's CDR3 is CAISPDRAMNTEAFF. The CDR3 coding sequence is TGTGCCATCTCCCCCGACAGGGCGATGAACACTGAAGCTTTCTTT.

This chain connects TRBV6-1 to TRBJ2-1; weak D call: TRBD1 (6 bases). Germline V gives CDR1 MNHNS, CDR2 SASEGT. Trimming took off 6 bases at V and 2 bases at J, with 14 bases between the two ends. The CDR3 runs 15 residues. CDR3 in amino acids: CASSLTGTPYNEQFF. Here the CDR3 DNA reads TGTGCCAGCAGCCTTACAGGGACCCCCTACAATGAGCAGTTCTTC.

J is TRBJ1-1 and V is TRBV5-1; possible D gene TRBD1, 6 bases. From germline, CDR1 is SGHRS and CDR2 YFSETQ. Trimming removed 3 bases at V and 0 bases at J, with 12 bases between. This CDR3 contains 15 residues. The CDR3 reads CASSSRTALNTEAFF. The CDR3 nucleotides read TGCGCCAGCAGCTCCCGGACAGCCTTGAACACTGAAGCTTTCTTT.

The chain combines TRBV7-6 with TRBJ2-6; D gene ambiguous. V was trimmed by 5 bases and J by 0 bases, leaving 5 bases between them. CDR1 is SGHVS and CDR2 is FNYEAQ in the germline V gene. The CDR3 consists of 14 residues. CDR3 sequence reads: CASSPDSGANVLTF. As DNA, the CDR3 is TGTGCCAGCAGCCCGGACTCTGGGGCCAACGTCCTGACTTTC.

This chain connects TRBV9 to TRBJ2-1; TRBD2 aligns across 11 bases. V gave up 3 bases and J gave up 2 bases; unmatched junction bases: 10. The germline V gene has CDR1 SGDLS and CDR2 YYNGEE. The CDR3 covers 18 residues. This CDR3 reads CASSATILAGEPYNEQFF. The CDR3 DNA is TGTGCCAGCAGCGCAACCATACTAGCGGGAGAACCCTACAATGAGCAGTTCTTC.

The chain links TRBV7-2 to TRBJ1-6; possibly TRBD1 for D (5 bases). V was pared by 6 bases and J by 0 bases, with 18 bases between. In germline, CDR1 is SGHTA, CDR2 FQGNSA. The CDR3 spans 18 residues. Here the CDR3 DNA reads TGTGCCAGCAGTCTGATGCAGGGATCGGGCTCCTATAATTCACCCCTCCACTTT. Amino acids: CASSLMQGSGSYNSPLHF.

The V call is TRBV6-6, the J call TRBJ1-4; unclear D gene. Deletions cut 11 bases from V and 8 bases from J, with 12 bases between. This CDR3 comprises 11 residues. CDR1 MNHNY and CDR2 SVGAGI come from the germline V gene (reference sequence). The CDR3 loop reads CAATAKEKLFF. CDR3 nucleotide sequence: TGTGCCGCAACGGCAAAGGAAAAACTGTTTTTT.

This chain joins TRBV5-1 and TRBJ2-5; no reliable D call. This CDR3 comprises 14 residues. The V end was cut by 1 base, the J end by 2 bases, with 9 bases between. Germline loops: CDR1 SGHRS, CDR2 YFSETQ. The CDR3 loop is CASSLQRMQETQYF. Here the CDR3 DNA reads TGCGCCAGCAGCTTGCAACGGATGCAAGAGACCCAGTACTTC.

V gene TRBV7-9 combines with J gene TRBJ2-1; 7 nucleotides align to TRBD2. The V gene's germline CDR1 is SEHNR and CDR2 FQNEAQ (reference sequence). V was clipped by 2 bases and J by 9 bases; unmatched bases: 7. The CDR3 runs 14 residues. The CDR3 loop reads CASSLLGRAVEQFF. The DNA for the CDR3 is TGTGCCAGCAGCTTATTGGGGAGGGCCGTTGAGCAGTTCTTC.

The chain recombines TRBV10-3 with TRBJ2-1, with 11 bases lining up with TRBD2. Germline V gene lookup returns CDR1 ENHRY and CDR2 SYGVKD. Trimming at V came to 2 bases and at J to 4 bases, leaving 7 bases not matched to a gene. The CDR3 has 17 amino acids. The CDR3 loop reads CAISEGSGRGGYNEQFF. In DNA, the CDR3 is TGTGCCATCAGTGAGGGTAGCGGGAGGGGAGGGTACAATGAGCAGTTCTTC.

The chain joins TRBV28 to TRBJ2-7; 9 positions agree with TRBD2. Germline-derived CDR1 and CDR2 are MDHEN and SYDVKM. Germline trimming cut 5 bases from V and 3 bases from J; bases unmatched to any gene: 5. The CDR3 totals 14 residues. CDR3: CASSLGTSNYEQYF. CDR3 DNA: TGTGCCAGCAGTCTCGGGACTAGCAACTACGAGCAGTACTTC.

Of note for this clone: The sample has other DNA sequences that encode this CDR3 too. The J gene is TRBJ1-2, the V gene TRBV5-1; no definite D call. V was shortened by 2 bases and J by 4 bases, with 9 bases between the two germline ends. The germline V gene has CDR1 SGHRS and CDR2 YFSETQ. The CDR3 consists of 13 residues. This CDR3 is CASSLGEIYGYTF. The DNA for the CDR3 is TGCGCCAGCAGCTTAGGAGAAATCTATGGCTACACCTTC.

The chain is built from TRBV2 and TRBJ2-2, with 7 bases identical to TRBD2. V dropped 7 bases and J dropped 0; count of bases not matched to a gene: 2. The CDR3 runs to 14 residues. Looked up from germline, CDR1 is SNHLY and CDR2 is FYNNEI. The CDR3 DNA reads TGTGCCAGCAAGCGGGACTCGAACACCGGGGAGCTGTTTTTT. The encoded protein is CASKRDSNTGELFF.

The chain has TRBV14 and TRBJ2-7; the D is unclear. The germline V gene encodes CDR1 SGHDN and CDR2 FVKESK. The CDR3 loop spans 15 amino acids. The ends were cut back, 1 base at V and 0 bases at J, with 10 bases in the middle. This CDR3 reads CASSQGIALSYEQYF. The CDR3, as DNA: TGTGCCAGCAGCCAAGGAATAGCCCTCTCCTACGAGCAGTACTTC.

The chain joins TRBV20-1 to TRBJ2-7; possibly TRBD1 for D (5 bases). Germline V gene sequence: CDR1 DFQATT, CDR2 SNEGSKA (reference sequence). Trimming removed 2 bases from V and 4 bases from J, with 6 bases in between. The CDR3 has 11 amino acids. CDR3 loop: CSARQGYEQYF. Here the CDR3 DNA reads TGCAGTGCTAGACAGGGTTACGAGCAGTACTTC.

The chain links TRBV19 to TRBJ2-1, with TRBD2 matching 10 bases. The CDR3 extends over 17 amino acids. Germline trimming cut 2 bases from V and 9 bases from J; bases unmatched to any gene: 13. Per the germline V gene, CDR1 is LNHDA and CDR2 is SQIVND (reference sequence). CDR3 sequence (DNA): TGTGCCAGTAGTATAAGGTCTAGCGGGAGTCGATTCGGTGAGCAGTTCTTC. It specifies CASSIRSSGSRFGEQFF.

The J gene is TRBJ1-3, the V gene TRBV4-3; D unclear. CDR3 length: 13 residues. Trimming stripped 0 bases from V and 4 bases from J, with 4 bases between. Per germline, CDR1 LGHNA and CDR2 YSLEER. The DNA for the CDR3 is TGCGCCAGCAGCCAAGATTTGGGAAACACCATATATTTT. Residues: CASSQDLGNTIYF.